The clone carrying this TCR beta chain was seen a few times. Its antigen is as yet unknown. Trimming at V came to 1 base and at J to 12 bases, leaving 9 bases not matched to a gene. The CDR3 covers 14 residues. Germline CDR1 and CDR2: MNHEY and SVGAGI. This record belongs to a study of cytomegalovirus exposure and HLA in healthy donors. Study results and limitations: When analyzed later, the rates of TCR association showed variation by HLA locus, with DRB1 the most and HLA-C the fewest. With later analysis, a missense DCLRE1C variant became linked to TCR beta V- and J-gene trimming.

Use of 60 Vbeta and 13 Jbeta primers characterized the PCR. Assay: immunoSEQ multiplex PCR; the TCRdb copy retains only in-frame clones and omits some. The profile covers 130,000 or so clones, with around 66% appearing a single time and 1.5% to 1.9% taken by the ten largest. Specimen: PBMCs. V usage is TRBV6-5 and J usage is TRBJ1-5; 7 nucleotides match TRBD1. The TCR originated in a man aged 18 to 30 in good health and CMV-seronegative. As DNA, the CDR3 is TGTGCCAGCAGTTACTTGGGCCAGGGGGAAAACCAGCATTTT. Translation gives CASSYLGQGENQHF.